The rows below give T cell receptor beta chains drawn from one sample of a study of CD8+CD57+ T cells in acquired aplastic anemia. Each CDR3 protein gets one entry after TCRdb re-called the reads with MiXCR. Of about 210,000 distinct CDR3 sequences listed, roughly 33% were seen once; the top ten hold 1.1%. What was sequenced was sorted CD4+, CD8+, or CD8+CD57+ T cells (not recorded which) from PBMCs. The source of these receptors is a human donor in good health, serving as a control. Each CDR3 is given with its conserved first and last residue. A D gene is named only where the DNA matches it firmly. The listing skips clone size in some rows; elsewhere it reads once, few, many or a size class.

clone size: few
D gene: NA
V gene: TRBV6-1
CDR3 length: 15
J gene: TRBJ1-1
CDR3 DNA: TGTGCCAGCAGTGCCGAGTTAAGGCGGAACACTGAAGCTTTCTTT
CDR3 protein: CASSAELRRNTEAFF

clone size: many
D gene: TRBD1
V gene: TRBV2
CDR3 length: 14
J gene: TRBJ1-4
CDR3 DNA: TGTGCCAGCAGCGGACAGGGGGCATTTGAAAAACTGTTTTTT
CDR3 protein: CASSGQGAFEKLFF

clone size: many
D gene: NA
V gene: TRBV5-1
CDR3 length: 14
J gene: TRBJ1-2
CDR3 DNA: TGCGCCAGCAGCTTTATTTTGCAGGGTCAGAGCTACACCTTC
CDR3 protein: CASSFILQGQSYTF

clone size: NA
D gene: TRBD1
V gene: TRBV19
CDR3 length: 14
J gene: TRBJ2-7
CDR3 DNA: TGTGCCAGTAGTCGACAGGGGGAGACCTACGAGCAGTACTTC
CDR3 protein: CASSRQGETYEQYF

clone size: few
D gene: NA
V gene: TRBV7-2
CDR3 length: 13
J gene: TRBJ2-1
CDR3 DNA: TGTGCCAGCATACCGGACCTGGCCAATGAGCAGTTCTTC
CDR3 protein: CASIPDLANEQFF

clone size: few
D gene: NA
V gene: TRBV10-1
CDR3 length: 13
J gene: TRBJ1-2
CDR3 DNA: TGCGCCAGCAGTGAGGAGAGGGAAAATGGCTACACCTTC
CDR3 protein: CASSEERENGYTF

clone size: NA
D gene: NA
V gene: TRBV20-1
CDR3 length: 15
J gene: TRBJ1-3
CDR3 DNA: TGCAGTGCTAGAGATCCCACGGCCTCTGGAAACACCATATATTTT
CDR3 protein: CSARDPTASGNTIYF

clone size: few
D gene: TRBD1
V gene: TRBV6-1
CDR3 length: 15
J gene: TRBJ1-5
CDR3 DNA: TGTGCCAGCAGACCCGACAGGGATCATGATCAGCCCCAGCATTTT
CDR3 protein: CASRPDRDHDQPQHF

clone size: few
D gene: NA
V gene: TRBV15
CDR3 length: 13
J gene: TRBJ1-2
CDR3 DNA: TGTGCCACCAGCCTAACGGGGGGCGATGGCTACACCTTC
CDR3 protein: CATSLTGGDGYTF

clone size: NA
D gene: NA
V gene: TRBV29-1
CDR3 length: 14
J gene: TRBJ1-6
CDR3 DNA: TGCAGCGTTAAAGGAAGCAGTGATAATTCACCCTTCCACTTT
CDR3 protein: CSVKGSSDNSPFHF

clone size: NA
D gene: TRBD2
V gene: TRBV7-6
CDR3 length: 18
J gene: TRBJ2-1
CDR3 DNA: TGTGCCAGCAGCTACAGGCCCCCCTATCTAGCGGGGTACAATGAGCAGTTCTTC
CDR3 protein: CASSYRPPYLAGYNEQFF

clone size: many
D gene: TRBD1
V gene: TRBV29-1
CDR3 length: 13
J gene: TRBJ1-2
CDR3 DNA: TGCAGCGCGACACTGGACAGGGTCAAGGGCTACACCTTC
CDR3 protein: CSATLDRVKGYTF

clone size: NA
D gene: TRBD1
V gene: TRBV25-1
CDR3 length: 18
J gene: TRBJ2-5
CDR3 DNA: TGTGCCAGCAGCCCAGGGAGGGGAGGACAGGGGGTAATAGAGACCCAGTACTTC
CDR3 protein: CASSPGRGGQGVIETQYF

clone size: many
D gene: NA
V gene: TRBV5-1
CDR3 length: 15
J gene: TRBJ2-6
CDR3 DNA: TGCGCCAGCAGCTTAGGTCCCTCTGGGGCCAACGTCCTGACTTTC
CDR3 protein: CASSLGPSGANVLTF

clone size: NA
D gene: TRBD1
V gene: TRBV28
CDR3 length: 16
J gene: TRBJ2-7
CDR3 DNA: TGTGCCAGCAGTATCACCGGACAGGGAGGCTCCTACGAGCAGTACTTC
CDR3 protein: CASSITGQGGSYEQYF

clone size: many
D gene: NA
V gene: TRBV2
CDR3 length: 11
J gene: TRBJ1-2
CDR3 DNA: TGTGCCAGCAGAGCCCTCTATGGCTACACCTTC
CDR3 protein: CASRALYGYTF

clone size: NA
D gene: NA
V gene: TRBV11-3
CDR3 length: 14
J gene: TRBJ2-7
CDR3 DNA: TGTGCCAGCAGCTTAGCGTCGAGCTCCTACGAGCAGTACTTC
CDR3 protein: CASSLASSSYEQYF

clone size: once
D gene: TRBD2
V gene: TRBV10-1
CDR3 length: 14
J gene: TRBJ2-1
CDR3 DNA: TGCGCCAGCAGTGATTTGGGGGGGAGGAATGAGCAGTTCTTC
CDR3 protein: CASSDLGGRNEQFF

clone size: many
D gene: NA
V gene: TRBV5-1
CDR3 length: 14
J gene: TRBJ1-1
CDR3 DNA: TGCGCCAGCAGCTTGGGAAGGGTAGGCACTGAAGCTTTCTTT
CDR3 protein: CASSLGRVGTEAFF

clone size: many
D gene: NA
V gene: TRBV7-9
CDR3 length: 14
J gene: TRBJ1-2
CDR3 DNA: TGTGCCAGCAGCTTAGCGCTCCAGACCTATGGCTACACCTTC
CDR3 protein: CASSLALQTYGYTF

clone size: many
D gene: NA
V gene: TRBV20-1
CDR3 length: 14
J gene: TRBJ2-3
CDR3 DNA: TGCAGTGCTAGCATTAGCAGTAGCACAGATACGCAGTATTTT
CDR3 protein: CSASISSSTDTQYF

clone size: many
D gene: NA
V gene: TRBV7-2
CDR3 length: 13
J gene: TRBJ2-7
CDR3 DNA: TGTGCCAGCAGCTTAGGACCCTATAAGGAGCAGTACTTC
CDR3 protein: CASSLGPYKEQYF

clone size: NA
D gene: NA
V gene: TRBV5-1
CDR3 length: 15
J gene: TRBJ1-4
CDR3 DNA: TGCGCCAGCAACTTGGGGGAGGCAACTAATGAAAAACTGTTTTTT
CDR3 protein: CASNLGEATNEKLFF

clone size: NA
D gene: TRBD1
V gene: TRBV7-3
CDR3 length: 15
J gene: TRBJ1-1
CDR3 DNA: TGTGCCAGCAGCCCAGGGACAGGGGGCGGCACTGAAGCTTTCTTT
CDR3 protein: CASSPGTGGGTEAFF

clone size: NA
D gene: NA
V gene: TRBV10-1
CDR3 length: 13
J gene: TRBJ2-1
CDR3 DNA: TGCGCCAGCAGTGAGTCGACAGGCAATGAGCAGTTCTTC
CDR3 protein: CASSESTGNEQFF

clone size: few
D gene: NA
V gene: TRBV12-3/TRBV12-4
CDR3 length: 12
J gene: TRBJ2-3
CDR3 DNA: TGTGCCAGCAGTCTGACGGGGAATACGCAGTATTTT
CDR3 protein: CASSLTGNTQYF

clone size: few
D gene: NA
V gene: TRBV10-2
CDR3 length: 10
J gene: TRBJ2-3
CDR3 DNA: TGCGCCAGCGGGGGAGATACGCAGTATTTT
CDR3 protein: CASGGDTQYF

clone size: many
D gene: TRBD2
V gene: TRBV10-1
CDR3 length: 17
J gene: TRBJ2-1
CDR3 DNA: TGCGCCAGCAGTGTCTCTAGCGGGAGTATCTTGTACAATGAGCAGTTCTTC
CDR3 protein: CASSVSSGSILYNEQFF